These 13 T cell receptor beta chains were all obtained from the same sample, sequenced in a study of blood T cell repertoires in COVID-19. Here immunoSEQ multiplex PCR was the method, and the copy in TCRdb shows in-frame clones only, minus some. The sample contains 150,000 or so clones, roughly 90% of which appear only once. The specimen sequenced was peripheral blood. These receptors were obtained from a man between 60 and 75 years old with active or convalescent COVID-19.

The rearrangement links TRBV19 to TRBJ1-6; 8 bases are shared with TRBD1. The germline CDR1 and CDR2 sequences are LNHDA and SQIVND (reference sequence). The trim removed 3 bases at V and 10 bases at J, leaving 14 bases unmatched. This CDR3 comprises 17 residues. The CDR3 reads CASSMISRTGFNSPLHF. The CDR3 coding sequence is TGTGCCAGTAGTATGATCTCCCGGACAGGGTTTAACTCACCCCTCCACTTT.

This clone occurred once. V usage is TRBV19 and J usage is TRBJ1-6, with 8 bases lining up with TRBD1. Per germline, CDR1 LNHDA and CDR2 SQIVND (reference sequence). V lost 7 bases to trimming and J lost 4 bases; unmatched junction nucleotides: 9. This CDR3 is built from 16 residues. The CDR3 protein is CASTEGQAIYNSPLHF. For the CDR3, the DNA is TGTGCCAGTACCGAGGGACAGGCGATTTATAATTCACCCCTCCACTTT. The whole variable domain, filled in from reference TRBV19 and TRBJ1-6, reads DGGITQSPKYLFRKEGQNVTLSCEQNLNHDAMYWYRQDPGQGLRLIYYSQIVNDFQKGDIAEGYSVSREKKESFPLTVTSAQKNPTAFYLCASTEGQAIYNSPLHFGNGTRLTVT.

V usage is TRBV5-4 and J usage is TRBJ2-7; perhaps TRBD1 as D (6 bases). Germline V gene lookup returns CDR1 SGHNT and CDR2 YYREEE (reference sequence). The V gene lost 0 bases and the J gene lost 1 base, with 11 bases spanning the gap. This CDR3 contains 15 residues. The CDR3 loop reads CASSLGTGQSYEQYF. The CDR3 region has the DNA TGTGCCAGCAGCTTGGGGACCGGACAGTCCTACGAGCAGTACTTC.

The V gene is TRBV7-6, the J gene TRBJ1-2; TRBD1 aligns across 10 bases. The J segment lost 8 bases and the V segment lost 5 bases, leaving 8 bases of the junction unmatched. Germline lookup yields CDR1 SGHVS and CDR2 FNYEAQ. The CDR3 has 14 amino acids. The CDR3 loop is CASSRDRGLGGYTF. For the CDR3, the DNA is TGTGCCAGCAGCCGGGACAGGGGTCTCGGCGGCTACACCTTC.

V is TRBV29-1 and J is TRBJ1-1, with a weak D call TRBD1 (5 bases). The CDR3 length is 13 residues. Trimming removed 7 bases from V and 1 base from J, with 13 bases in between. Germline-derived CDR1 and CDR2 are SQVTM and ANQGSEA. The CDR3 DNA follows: TGCAGCGCCCTTGACAGCCCGAACACTGAAGCTTTCTTT. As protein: CSALDSPNTEAFF.

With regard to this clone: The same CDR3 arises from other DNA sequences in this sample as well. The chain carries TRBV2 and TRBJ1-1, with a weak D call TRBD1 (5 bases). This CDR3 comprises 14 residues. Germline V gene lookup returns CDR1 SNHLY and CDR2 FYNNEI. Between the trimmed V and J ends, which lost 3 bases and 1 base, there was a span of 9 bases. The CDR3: CASSEGGANTEAFF. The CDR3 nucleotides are TGTGCCAGCAGTGAGGGAGGGGCGAACACTGAAGCTTTCTTT.

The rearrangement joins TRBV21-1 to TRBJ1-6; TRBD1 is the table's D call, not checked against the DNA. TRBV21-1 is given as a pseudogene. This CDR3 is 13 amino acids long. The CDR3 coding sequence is TGTGCCAGCACCAAGGCAGGGAATCCACCCCTCCACTTT. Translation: CASTKAGNPPLHF.

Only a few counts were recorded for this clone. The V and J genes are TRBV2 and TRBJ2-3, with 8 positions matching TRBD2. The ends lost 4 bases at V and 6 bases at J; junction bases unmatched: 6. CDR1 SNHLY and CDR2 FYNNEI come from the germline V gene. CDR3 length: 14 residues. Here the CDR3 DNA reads TGTGCCAGCAGTGCTAGCGGGTTCATGGATACGCAGTATTTT. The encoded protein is CASSASGFMDTQYF.

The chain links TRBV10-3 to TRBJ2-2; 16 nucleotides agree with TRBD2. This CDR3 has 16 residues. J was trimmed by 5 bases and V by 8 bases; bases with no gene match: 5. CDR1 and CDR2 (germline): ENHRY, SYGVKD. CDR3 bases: TGTGCCATCTCCGGGACTAGCGGGAGGGGTACCGGGGAGCTGTTTTTT. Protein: CAISGTSGRGTGELFF.

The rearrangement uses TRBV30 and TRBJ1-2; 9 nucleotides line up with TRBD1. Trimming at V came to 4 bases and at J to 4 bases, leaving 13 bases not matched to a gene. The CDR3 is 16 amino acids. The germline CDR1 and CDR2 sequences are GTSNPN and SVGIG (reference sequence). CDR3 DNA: TGTGCCTGGAAACCGGGACAGGGTATAAGGCGCTATGGCTACACCTTC. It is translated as CAWKPGQGIRRYGYTF.

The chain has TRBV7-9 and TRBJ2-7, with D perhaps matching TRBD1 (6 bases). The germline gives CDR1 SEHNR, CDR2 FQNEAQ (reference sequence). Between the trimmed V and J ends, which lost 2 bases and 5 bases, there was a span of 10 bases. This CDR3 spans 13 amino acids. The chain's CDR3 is CASSLRDTHEQYF. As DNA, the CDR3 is TGTGCCAGCAGCTTACGGGACACCCACGAGCAGTACTTC.

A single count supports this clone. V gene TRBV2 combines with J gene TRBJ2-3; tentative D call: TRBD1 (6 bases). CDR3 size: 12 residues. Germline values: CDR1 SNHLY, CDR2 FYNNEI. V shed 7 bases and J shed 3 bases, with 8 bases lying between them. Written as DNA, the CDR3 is TGTGCCAGCATGAGGGGGACAGATACGCAGTATTTT. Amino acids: CASMRGTDTQYF.

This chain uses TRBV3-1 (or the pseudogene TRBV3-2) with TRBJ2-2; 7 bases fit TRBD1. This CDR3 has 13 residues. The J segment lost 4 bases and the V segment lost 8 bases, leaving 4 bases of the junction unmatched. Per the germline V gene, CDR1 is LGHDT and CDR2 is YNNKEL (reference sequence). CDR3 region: CASGNRGTGELFF. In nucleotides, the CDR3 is TGTGCCAGCGGGAACAGGGGCACCGGGGAGCTGTTTTTT.